This T cell receptor beta chain was observed in a study of blood T cell repertoires in COVID-19. Study-wide background: Acute and convalescent COVID-19 specimens originated in the United States, Italy and Spain. From T cells, B-cell-depleted T cells, or PBMCs came the material, which was cDNA or gDNA.

The CDR3 contains 16 residues. Germline V lookup: CDR1 MNHEY, CDR2 SMNVEV (reference sequence). V lost 5 bases and J lost 1; bases outside the gene matches: 10. Here immunoSEQ multiplex PCR was the method, and the copy in TCRdb shows in-frame clones only, minus some. The sample includes 150,000 or so clones, approximately 92% of them seen just once. The Seattle patients joined while their infection was active and were tracked longitudinally afterward. The TCR originated in a man aged 25 to 40 with COVID-19, enrolled during active disease. Sequencing used peripheral blood. The chain joins TRBV27 to TRBJ2-7, with TRBD1 matching 8 bases. Here the CDR3 DNA reads TGTGCCAGCAGTGTCCAGGGGGCTATTACTTCCTACGAGCAGTACTTC. Its protein is CASSVQGAITSYEQYF.